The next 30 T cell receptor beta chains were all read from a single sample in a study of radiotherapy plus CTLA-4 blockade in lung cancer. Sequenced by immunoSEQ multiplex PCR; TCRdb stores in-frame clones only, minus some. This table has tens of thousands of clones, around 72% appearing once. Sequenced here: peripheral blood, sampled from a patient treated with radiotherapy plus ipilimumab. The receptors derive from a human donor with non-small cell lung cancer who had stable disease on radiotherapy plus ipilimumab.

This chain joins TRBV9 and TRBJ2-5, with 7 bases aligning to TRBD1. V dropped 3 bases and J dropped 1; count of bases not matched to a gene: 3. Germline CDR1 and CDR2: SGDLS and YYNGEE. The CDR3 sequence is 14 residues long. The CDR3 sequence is CASSAGQRQETQYF. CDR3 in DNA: TGTGCCAGCAGCGCGGGACAGCGCCAAGAGACCCAGTACTTC.

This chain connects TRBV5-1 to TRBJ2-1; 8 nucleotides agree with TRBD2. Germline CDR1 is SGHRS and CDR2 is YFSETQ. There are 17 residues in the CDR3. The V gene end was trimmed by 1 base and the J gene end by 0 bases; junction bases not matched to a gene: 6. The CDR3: CASSLSSGGVSYNEQFF. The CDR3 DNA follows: TGCGCCAGCAGCTTGAGCTCGGGAGGGGTCTCCTACAATGAGCAGTTCTTC.

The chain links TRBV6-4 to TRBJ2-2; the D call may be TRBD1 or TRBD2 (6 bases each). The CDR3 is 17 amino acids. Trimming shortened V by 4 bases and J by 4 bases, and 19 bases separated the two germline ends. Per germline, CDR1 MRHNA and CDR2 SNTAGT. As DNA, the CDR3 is TGTGCCAGCAGTGCGGGGATTAAACAGGGACTCACCGGGGAGCTGTTTTTT. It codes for CASSAGIKQGLTGELFF.

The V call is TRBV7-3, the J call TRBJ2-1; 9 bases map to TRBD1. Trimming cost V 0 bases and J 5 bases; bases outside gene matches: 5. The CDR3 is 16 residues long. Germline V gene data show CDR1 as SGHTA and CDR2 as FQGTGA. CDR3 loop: CASSLTLGQGNNEQFF. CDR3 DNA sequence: TGTGCCAGCAGCTTAACGTTAGGACAGGGGAACAATGAGCAGTTCTTC.

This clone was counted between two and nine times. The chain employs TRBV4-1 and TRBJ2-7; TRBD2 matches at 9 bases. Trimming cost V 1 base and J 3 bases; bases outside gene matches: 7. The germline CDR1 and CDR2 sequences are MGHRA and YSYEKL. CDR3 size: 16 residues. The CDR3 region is CASSQATSGRFYEQYF. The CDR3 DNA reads TGCGCCAGCAGCCAAGCAACTAGCGGGCGCTTCTACGAGCAGTACTTC.

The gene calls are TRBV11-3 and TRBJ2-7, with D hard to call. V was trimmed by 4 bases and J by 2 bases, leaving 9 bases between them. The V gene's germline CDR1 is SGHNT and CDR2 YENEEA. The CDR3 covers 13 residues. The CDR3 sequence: CASSSHRAYEQYF. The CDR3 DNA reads TGTGCCAGCAGCTCCCATAGGGCCTACGAGCAGTACTTC.

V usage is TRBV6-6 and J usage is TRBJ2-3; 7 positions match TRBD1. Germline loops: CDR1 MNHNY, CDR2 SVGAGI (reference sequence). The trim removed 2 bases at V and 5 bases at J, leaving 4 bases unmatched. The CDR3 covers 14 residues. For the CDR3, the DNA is TGTGCCAGCAGTTACAGGGGGCAGGGAGATACGCAGTATTTT. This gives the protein CASSYRGQGDTQYF.

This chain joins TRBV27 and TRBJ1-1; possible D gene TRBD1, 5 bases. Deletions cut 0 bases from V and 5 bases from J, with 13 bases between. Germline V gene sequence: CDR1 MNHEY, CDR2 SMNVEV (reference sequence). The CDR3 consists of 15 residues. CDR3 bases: TGTGCCAGCAGTTTATCCAACCAGGGACTTACTGAAGCTTTCTTT. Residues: CASSLSNQGLTEAFF.

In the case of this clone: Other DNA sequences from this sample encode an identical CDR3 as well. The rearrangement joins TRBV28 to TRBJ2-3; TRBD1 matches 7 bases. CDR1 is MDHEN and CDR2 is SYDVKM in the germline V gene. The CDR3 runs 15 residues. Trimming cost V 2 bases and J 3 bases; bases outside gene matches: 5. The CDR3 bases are TGTGCCAGCAGTTTACCGGGACAGCTTACAGATACGCAGTATTTT. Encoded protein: CASSLPGQLTDTQYF.

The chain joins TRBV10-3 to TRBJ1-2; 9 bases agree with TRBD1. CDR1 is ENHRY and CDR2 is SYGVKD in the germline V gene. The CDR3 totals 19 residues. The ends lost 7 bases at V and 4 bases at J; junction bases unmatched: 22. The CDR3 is CAITEVEGTGRGDSYGYTF. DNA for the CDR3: TGTGCCATCACCGAAGTTGAGGGGACAGGGCGAGGAGACTCCTATGGCTACACCTTC.

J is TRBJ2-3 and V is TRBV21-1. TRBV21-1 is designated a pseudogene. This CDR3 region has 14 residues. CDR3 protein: CASSLWDGRNTQYF. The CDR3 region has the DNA TGTGCCAGCAGCTTATGGGACGGTAGAAATACGCAGTATTTT.

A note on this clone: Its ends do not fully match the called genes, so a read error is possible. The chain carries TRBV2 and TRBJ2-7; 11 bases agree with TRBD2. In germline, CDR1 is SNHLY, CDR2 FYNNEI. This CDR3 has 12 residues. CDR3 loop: CASGRGTSGPNF. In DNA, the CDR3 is TGTGCCAGCGGAAGAGGGACTAGCGGCCCAAACTTC.

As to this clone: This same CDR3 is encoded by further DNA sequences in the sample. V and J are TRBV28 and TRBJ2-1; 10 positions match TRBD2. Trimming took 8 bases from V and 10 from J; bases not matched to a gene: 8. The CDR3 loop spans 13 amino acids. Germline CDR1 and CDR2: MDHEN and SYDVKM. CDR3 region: CASGLAGVYEQFF. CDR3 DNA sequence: TGTGCCAGCGGGCTAGCGGGAGTATACGAGCAGTTCTTC.

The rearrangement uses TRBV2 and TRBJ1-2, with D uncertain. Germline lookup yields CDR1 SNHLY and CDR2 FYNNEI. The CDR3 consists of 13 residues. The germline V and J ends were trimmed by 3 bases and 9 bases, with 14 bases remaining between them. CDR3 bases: TGTGCCAGCAGTGACAGTGATCGAACGCGCTACACCTTC. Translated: CASSDSDRTRYTF.

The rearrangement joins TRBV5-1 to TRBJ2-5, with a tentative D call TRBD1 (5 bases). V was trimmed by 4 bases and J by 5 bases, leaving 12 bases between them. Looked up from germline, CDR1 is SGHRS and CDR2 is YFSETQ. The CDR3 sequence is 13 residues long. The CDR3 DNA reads TGCGCCAGCAGCAGTCAGGGCCCCGAGACCCAGTACTTC. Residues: CASSSQGPETQYF.

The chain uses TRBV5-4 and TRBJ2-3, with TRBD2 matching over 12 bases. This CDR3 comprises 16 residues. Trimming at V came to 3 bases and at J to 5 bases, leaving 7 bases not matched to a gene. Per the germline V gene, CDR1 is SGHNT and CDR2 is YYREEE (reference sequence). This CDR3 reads CASSSRLAGEVDTQYF. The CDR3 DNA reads TGTGCCAGCAGCTCCCGACTAGCGGGAGAGGTAGATACGCAGTATTTT. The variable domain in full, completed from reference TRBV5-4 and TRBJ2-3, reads ETGVTQSPTHLIKTRGQQVTLRCSSQSGHNTVSWYQQALGQGPQFIFQYYREEENGRGNFPPRFSGLQFPNYSSELNVNALELDDSALYLCASSSRLAGEVDTQYFGPGTRLTVL.

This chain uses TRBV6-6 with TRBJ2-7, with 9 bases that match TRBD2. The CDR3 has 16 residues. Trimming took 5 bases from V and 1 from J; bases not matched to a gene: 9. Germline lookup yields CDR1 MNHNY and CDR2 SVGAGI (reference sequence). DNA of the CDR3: TGTGCCAGCAGTCGAACCCATAGCGGGAGTTCCTACGAGCAGTACTTC. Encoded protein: CASSRTHSGSSYEQYF.

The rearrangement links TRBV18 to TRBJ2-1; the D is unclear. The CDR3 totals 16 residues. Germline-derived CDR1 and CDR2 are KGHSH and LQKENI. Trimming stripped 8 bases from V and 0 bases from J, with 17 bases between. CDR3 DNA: TGTGCCAGCACCGGTGTGGGCCAGAGCTCCTACAATGAGCAGTTCTTC. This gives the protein CASTGVGQSSYNEQFF.

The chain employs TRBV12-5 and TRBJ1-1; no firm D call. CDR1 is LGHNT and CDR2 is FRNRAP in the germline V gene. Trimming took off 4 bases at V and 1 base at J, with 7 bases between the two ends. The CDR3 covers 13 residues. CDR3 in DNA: TGTGCTAGTGGTTCCCCCTCGAACACTGAAGCTTTCTTT. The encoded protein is CASGSPSNTEAFF. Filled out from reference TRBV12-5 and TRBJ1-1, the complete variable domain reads DARVTQTPRHKVTEMGQEVTMRCQPILGHNTVFWYRQTMMQGLELLAYFRNRAPLDDSGMPKDRFSAEMPDATLATLKIQPSEPRDSAVYFCASGSPSNTEAFFGQGTRLTVV.

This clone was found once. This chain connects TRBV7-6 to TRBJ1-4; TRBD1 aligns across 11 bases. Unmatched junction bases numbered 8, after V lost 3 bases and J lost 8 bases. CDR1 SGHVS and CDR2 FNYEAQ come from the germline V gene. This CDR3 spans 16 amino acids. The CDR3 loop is CASSLGQGGFGEKLFF. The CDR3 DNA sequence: TGTGCCAGCAGCTTGGGACAGGGGGGATTCGGAGAAAAACTGTTTTTT.

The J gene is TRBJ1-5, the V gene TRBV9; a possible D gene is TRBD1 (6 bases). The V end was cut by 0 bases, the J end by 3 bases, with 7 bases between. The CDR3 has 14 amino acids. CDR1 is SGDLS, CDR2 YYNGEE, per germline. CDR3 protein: CASSVGQDNQPQHF. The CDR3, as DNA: TGTGCCAGCAGCGTAGGACAGGACAATCAGCCCCAGCATTTT.

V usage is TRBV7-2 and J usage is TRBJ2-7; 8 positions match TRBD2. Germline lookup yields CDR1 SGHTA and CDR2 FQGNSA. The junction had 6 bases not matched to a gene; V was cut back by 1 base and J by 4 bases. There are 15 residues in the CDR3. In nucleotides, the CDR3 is TGTGCCAGCAGCTTAGGCGGGAGGAGGGGTTACGAGCAGTACTTC. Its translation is CASSLGGRRGYEQYF.

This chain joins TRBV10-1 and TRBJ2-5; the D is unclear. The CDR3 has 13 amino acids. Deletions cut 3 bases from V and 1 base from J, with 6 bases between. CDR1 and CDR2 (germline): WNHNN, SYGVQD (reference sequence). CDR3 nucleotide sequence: TGCGCCAGCAGTGATCCAGGCCAAGAGACCCAGTACTTC. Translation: CASSDPGQETQYF.

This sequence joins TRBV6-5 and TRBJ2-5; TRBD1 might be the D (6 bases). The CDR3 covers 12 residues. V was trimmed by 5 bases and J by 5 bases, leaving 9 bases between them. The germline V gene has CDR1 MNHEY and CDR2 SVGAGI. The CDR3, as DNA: TGTGCCAGCAGTGACAGGAGGGAGACCCAGTACTTC. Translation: CASSDRRETQYF.

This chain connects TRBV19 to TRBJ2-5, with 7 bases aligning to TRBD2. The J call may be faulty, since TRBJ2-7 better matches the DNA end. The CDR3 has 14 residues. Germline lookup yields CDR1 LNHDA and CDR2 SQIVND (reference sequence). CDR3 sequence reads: CASSTEAGTYEQYF. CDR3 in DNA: TGTGCCAGTAGTACTGAAGCGGGGACCTACGAGCAGTACTTC.

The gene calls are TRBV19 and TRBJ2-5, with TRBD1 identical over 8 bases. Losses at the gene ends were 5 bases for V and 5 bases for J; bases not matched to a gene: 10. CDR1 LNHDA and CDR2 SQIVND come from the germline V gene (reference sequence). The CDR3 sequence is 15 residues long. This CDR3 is CASSLRTGRIETQYF. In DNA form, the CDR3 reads TGTGCCAGTAGTCTTAGGACAGGGAGGATTGAGACCCAGTACTTC. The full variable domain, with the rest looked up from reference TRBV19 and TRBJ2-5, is DGGITQSPKYLFRKEGQNVTLSCEQNLNHDAMYWYRQDPGQGLRLIYYSQIVNDFQKGDIAEGYSVSREKKESFPLTVTSAQKNPTAFYLCASSLRTGRIETQYFGPGTRLLVL.

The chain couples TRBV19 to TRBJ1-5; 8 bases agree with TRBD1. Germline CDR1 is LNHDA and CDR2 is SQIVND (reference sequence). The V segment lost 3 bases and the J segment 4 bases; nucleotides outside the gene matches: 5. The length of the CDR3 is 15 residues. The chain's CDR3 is CASSIRDRQNQPQHF. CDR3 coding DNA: TGTGCCAGTAGTATTAGGGACAGGCAAAATCAGCCCCAGCATTTT.

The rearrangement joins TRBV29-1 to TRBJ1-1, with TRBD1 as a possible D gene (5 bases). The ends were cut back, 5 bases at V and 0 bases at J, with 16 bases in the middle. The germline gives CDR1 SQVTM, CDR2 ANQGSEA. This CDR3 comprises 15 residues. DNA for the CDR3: TGCAGCGTTTCGGACATATCCCCAATGAACACTGAAGCTTTCTTT. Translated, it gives CSVSDISPMNTEAFF.

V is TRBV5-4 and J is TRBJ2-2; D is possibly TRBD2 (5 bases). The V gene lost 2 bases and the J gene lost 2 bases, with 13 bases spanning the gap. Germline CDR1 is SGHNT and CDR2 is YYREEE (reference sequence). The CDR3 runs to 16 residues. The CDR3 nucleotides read TGTGCCAGCAGCTTAAACAGCGGAGTTAACACCGGGGAGCTGTTTTTT. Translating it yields CASSLNSGVNTGELFF.

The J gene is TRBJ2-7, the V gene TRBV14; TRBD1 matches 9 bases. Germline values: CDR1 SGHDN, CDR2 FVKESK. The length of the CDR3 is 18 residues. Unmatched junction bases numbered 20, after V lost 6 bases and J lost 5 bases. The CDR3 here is CASSPLTLGGTGFHEQYF. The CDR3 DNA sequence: TGTGCCAGCAGTCCCTTGACCCTCGGAGGGACAGGGTTCCACGAGCAGTACTTC. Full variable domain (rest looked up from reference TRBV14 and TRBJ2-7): EAGVTQFPSHSVIEKGQTVTLRCDPISGHDNLYWYRRVMGKEIKFLLHFVKESKQDESGMPNNRFLAERTGGTYSTLKVQPAELEDSGVYFCASSPLTLGGTGFHEQYFGPGTRLTVT.